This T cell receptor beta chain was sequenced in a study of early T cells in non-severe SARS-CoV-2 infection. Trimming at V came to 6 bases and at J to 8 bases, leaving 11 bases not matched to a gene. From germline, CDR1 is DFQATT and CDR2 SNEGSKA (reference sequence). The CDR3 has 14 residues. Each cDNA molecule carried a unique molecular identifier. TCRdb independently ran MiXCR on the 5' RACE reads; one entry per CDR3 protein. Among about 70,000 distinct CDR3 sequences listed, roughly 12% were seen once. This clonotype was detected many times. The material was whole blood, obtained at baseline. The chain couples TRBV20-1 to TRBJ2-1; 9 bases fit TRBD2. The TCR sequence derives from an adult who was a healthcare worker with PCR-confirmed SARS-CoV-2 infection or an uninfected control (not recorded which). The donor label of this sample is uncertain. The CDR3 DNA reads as TGCAGTGCCATTACCGGGACTAGCCGACATGAGCAGTTCTTC. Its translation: CSAITGTSRHEQFF.